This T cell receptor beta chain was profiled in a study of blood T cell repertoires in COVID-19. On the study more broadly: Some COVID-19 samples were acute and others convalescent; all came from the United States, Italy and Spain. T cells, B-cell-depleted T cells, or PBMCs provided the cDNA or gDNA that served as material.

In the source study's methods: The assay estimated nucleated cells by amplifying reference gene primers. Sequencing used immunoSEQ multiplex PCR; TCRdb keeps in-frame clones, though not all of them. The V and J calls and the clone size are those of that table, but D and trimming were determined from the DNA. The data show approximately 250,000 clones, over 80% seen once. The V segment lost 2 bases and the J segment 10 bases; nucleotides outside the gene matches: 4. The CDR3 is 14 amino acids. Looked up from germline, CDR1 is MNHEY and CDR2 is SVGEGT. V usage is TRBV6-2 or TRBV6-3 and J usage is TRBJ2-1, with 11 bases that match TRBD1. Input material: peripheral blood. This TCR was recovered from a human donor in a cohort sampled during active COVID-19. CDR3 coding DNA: TGTGCCAGCAGTTACGGGACAGGGGGTCTAGAGCAGTTCTTC. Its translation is CASSYGTGGLEQFF.